This T cell receptor (beta chain) was sequenced for a study of beta chain features in type 1 diabetes. This clone has a handful of counts. Its specificity is not known. Stem cell-like memory, regulatory, central memory and naive CD4+ cells were sorted via CD45RO/CCR7/CD25/CD127/CD95/CD27. Study-wide results and caveats: Possible PCR preference for shorter templates applied equally to patients and controls.

Trimming removed 5 bases from V and 7 bases from J; junction bases left unmatched: 10. The CDR3 is made up of 14 amino acids. Germline values: CDR1 LNHDA, CDR2 SQIVND (reference sequence). Isolated RNA was reverse transcribed in full, so expressed TCRB transcripts were sequenced. Clones were read by immunoSEQ multiplex PCR, and TCRdb kept only the in-frame ones, dropping some. The sample records 300,000 to 450,000 clones, 15% to 20% being singletons. Source material: naive CD4+ T cells from blood. The receptor comes from a woman younger than 30 in good health. The chain combines TRBV19 with TRBJ2-7; 8 nucleotides match TRBD2. The CDR3 spells CASSPRTSLGEQYF. The CDR3 DNA is TGTGCCAGTAGTCCCAGGACTAGCCTGGGGGAGCAGTACTTC.